The 2 T cell receptor beta chains listed next were all sequenced from one sample in a study of T cell repertoires in cytomegalovirus infection. Each CDR3 protein is one row after TCRdb ran MiXCR on the reads. This table has fewer than 1,000,000 distinct CDR3 sequences, under 40% appearing once. These receptors have no known antigen. The sample in question was cultured CD8+ T cells from PBMCs, obtained from culture after CMV antigen stimulation. The receptor set was obtained from a human donor in good health (CMV status not recorded). Some clones in this sample may be carry-over from other donors' samples.

The V call is TRBV7-8, the J call TRBJ2-3, with D possibly called TRBD1 or TRBD2 (7 bases each). The V and J ends lost 5 bases and 2 bases respectively, with 17 bases between them. CDR1 SGHVS and CDR2 FQNEAQ come from the germline V gene. This CDR3 is built from 16 residues. CDR3 residues: CASSVPGGENTDTQYF. DNA of the CDR3: TGTGCCAGCAGCGTGCCAGGGGGGGAAAACACAGATACGCAGTATTTT.

To note about this clonotype: With a much larger clone just one base away, this may be a read error. This chain links TRBV7-6 with TRBJ2-2; 10 bases align to TRBD2. There are 16 residues in the CDR3. The germline V gene has CDR1 SGHVS and CDR2 FNYEAQ. The junction had 4 bases not matched to a gene; V was cut back by 5 bases and J by 1 base. The CDR3 sequence is CASSAGTSVNTGELFF. The CDR3 region has the DNA TGTGCCAGCAGCGCGGGGACTAGCGTGAACACCGGGGAGCTGTTTTTT.